A single sample is the source of the 12 T cell receptor beta chains below, sequenced in a study of shared clonotypes between healthy human individuals. CD8 cells regarded as naive lacked CD45RO, were positively chosen for CCR7, and omitted terminally differentiated effector memory CD45RA+ cells. Some clones are missing from TCRdb's copy, which holds only in-frame ones; the method was immunoSEQ multiplex PCR. The table lists approximately 2,200,000 clones, under 95% of them singletons, with about 1.8% in the top ten. Sequencing used naive CD8+ T cells from PBMCs. Every receptor here comes from a man aged 18 to 35 in good health. Some clones in this sample may be carry-over from other donors' samples.

The chain recombines TRBV19 with TRBJ2-2; TRBD1 matches at 10 bases. The CDR3 contains 14 residues. Germline values: CDR1 LNHDA, CDR2 SQIVND (reference sequence). Trimming cost V 9 bases and J 6 bases; bases outside gene matches: 7. The CDR3, as DNA: TGTGCCAGCCAAGAGACAGGGGGCCCCGGGGAGCTGTTTTTT. Protein sequence: CASQETGGPGELFF.

CDR3 DNA sequence: TGTGCCAGTAGCGACCGGGACAGGGCGGCGAACACCATATATTTT. Encoded protein: CASSDRDRAANTIYF. This chain connects TRBV19 to TRBJ1-3; 9 bases are shared with TRBD1. The CDR3 loop spans 15 amino acids. Germline V gives CDR1 LNHDA, CDR2 SQIVND (reference sequence). J lost 7 bases, V lost 6 bases, and 10 bases had no gene match.

This clone came up once. The chain combines TRBV11-2 with TRBJ1-1, with D possibly being TRBD1 (6 bases). The length of the CDR3 is 14 residues. Germline assignment: CDR1 SGHAT and CDR2 FQNNGV. The V and J ends lost 5 bases and 5 bases respectively, with 15 bases between them. The CDR3, as DNA: TGTGCCAGCAGCCCCTGGGGGCGTTTGACTGAAGCTTTCTTT. This translates into CASSPWGRLTEAFF.

The chain combines TRBV7-2 with TRBJ2-1, with 9 bases matching TRBD2. The CDR3 runs to 17 residues. Germline CDR1 reads SGHTA; CDR2 reads FQGNSA. The V gene end was trimmed by 0 bases and the J gene end by 4 bases; junction bases not matched to a gene: 7. CDR3 nucleotide sequence: TGTGCCAGCAGCTTAGCCCCTAGCGGGGCAAATTACAATGAGCAGTTCTTC. As protein: CASSLAPSGANYNEQFF. Full variable domain (outside the CDR3, taken from reference TRBV7-2 and TRBJ2-1): GAGVSQSPSNKVTEKGKDVELRCDPISGHTALYWYRQSLGQGLEFLIYFQGNSAPDKSGLPSDRFSAERTGGSVSTLTIQRTQQEDSAVYLCASSLAPSGANYNEQFFGPGTRLTVL.

The chain links TRBV6-1 to TRBJ2-7; 7 nucleotides align to TRBD2. The CDR3 runs to 13 residues. J lost 2 bases, V lost 8 bases, and 6 bases had no gene match. Germline CDR1 is MNHNS and CDR2 is SASEGT. The chain's CDR3 is CASLGAGAYEQYF. The CDR3 region has the DNA TGTGCCAGCTTAGGGGCGGGAGCCTACGAGCAGTACTTC.

For this clone: In the same sample, other DNA sequences code for this CDR3. The rearrangement joins TRBV9 to TRBJ2-7; the match to TRBD1 covers 10 bases. This CDR3 comprises 14 residues. The J segment lost 7 bases and the V segment lost 0 bases, leaving 4 bases of the junction unmatched. Germline CDR1 SGDLS, CDR2 YYNGEE. The CDR3 DNA follows: TGTGCCAGCAGCGTAGGAGACAGGGGGCGAGAGCAGTACTTC. It specifies CASSVGDRGREQYF.

V and J are TRBV5-6 and TRBJ1-2; 8 positions match TRBD1. V shed 2 bases and J 8 bases; nucleotides not matched to a gene: 5. The CDR3 extends over 13 amino acids. The germline CDR1 and CDR2 sequences are SGHDT and YYEEEE. CDR3 sequence reads: CASSFTTGEGYTF. The CDR3, as DNA: TGTGCCAGCAGCTTTACGACAGGGGAAGGCTACACCTTC.

This rearrangement joins TRBV19 to TRBJ1-4; TRBD1 aligns across 7 bases. The junction had 8 bases not matched to a gene; V was cut back by 5 bases and J by 5 bases. From germline, CDR1 is LNHDA and CDR2 SQIVND (reference sequence). The CDR3 totals 15 residues. The chain's CDR3 is CASSVWRDRNEKLFF. In nucleotides, the CDR3 is TGTGCCAGTAGTGTCTGGCGGGACAGAAATGAAAAACTGTTTTTT. Complete variable domain (other parts from reference TRBV19 and TRBJ1-4): DGGITQSPKYLFRKEGQNVTLSCEQNLNHDAMYWYRQDPGQGLRLIYYSQIVNDFQKGDIAEGYSVSREKKESFPLTVTSAQKNPTAFYLCASSVWRDRNEKLFFGSGTQLSVL.

The table lists this clone with a count of one. This chain links TRBV19 with TRBJ1-5; D unresolved. The germline gives CDR1 LNHDA, CDR2 SQIVND (reference sequence). V was cut by 5 bases and J by 7 bases, with 12 bases left in between. CDR3 length: 13 residues. This chain's CDR3 is CASSGTYSQPQHF. As DNA, the CDR3 is TGTGCCAGTAGTGGAACATATTCCCAGCCCCAGCATTTT.

DNA of the CDR3: TGTGCCAGCAGCCCACTGGGGGGGAGAAACTACGAGCAGTACTTC. It translates to CASSPLGGRNYEQYF. This chain uses TRBV7-9 with TRBJ2-7; 7 bases are shared with TRBD2. V shed 5 bases and J 3 bases; nucleotides not matched to a gene: 10. Germline CDR1 is SEHNR and CDR2 is FQNEAQ (reference sequence). The CDR3 length is 15 residues.

To note about this clone: Other nucleotide sequences in the sample specify the same CDR3. The rearrangement links TRBV6-5 to TRBJ2-1; D is unclear. Trimming took off 6 bases at V and 7 bases at J, with 7 bases between the two ends. Germline V CDR1 and CDR2: MNHEY, SVGAGI. This CDR3 spans 11 amino acids. CDR3 amino acids: CASSLGNEQFF. The CDR3 DNA reads TGTGCCAGCAGCCTAGGGAATGAGCAGTTCTTC.

The genes are TRBV28 and TRBJ1-2, with TRBD1 matching 8 bases. The J segment lost 10 bases and the V segment lost 6 bases, leaving 4 bases of the junction unmatched. This CDR3 spans 11 amino acids. Germline CDR1 MDHEN, CDR2 SYDVKM. The CDR3 region is CASSRTGFYTF. CDR3 nucleotides: TGTGCCAGCAGCCGGACAGGGTTCTACACCTTC.